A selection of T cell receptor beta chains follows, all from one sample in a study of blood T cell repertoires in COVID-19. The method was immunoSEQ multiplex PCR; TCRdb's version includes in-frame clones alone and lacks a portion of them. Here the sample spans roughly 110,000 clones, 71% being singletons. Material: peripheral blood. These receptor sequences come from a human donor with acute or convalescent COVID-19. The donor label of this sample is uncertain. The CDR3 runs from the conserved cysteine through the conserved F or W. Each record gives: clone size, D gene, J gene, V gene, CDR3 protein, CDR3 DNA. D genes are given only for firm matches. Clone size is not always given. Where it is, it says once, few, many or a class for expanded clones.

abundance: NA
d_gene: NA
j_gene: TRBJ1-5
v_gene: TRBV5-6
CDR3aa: CASSLSGAVQPQHF
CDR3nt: TGTGCCAGCAGCTTGTCAGGGGCAGTTCAGCCCCAGCATTTT

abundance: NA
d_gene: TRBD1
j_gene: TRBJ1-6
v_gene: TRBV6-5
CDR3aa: CASSQGQHNSPLHF
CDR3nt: TGTGCCAGCAGCCAGGGACAGCATAATTCACCCCTCCACTTT

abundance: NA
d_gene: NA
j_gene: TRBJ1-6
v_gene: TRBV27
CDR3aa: CASTKAGERSPLHF
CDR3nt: TGTGCCAGCACTAAAGCCGGCGAGCGTTCACCCCTCCACTTT

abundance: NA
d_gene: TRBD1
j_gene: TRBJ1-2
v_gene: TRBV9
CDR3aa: CASSVLTGDYGYTF
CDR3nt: TGTGCCAGCAGCGTGTTAACAGGGGACTATGGCTACACCTTC

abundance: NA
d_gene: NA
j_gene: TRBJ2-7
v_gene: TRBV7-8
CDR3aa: CASSLVLDGGYEQYF
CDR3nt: TGTGCCAGCAGCTTAGTTTTGGACGGGGGCTACGAGCAGTACTTC

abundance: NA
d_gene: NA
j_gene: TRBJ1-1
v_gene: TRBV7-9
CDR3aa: CASSLDMKLTEAFF
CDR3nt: TGTGCCAGCAGCTTAGATATGAAGCTCACTGAAGCTTTCTTT

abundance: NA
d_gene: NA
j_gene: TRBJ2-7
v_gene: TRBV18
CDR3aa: CASSPRGSYEQYF
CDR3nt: TGTGCCAGCTCGCCCAGGGGATCCTACGAGCAGTACTTC

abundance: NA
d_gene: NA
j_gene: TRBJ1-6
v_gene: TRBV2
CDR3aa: CASSETSLLHF
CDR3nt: TGTGCCAGCAGTGAAACTTCGCTCCTCCACTTT

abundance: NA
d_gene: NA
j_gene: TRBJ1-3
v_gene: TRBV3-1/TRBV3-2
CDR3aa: CASSPRSGGGNTIYF
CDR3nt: TGTGCCAGCAGCCCGCGTTCGGGGGGTGGAAACACCATATATTTT

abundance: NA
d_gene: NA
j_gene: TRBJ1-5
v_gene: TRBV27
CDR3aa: CASSLHPPVQGNQPQHF
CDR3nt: TGTGCCAGCAGTTTACACCCCCCCGTCCAGGGCAATCAGCCCCAGCATTTT

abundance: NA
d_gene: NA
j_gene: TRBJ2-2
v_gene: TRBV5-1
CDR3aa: CASSLAGHPTGELFF
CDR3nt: TGCGCCAGCAGCTTGGCGGGACACCCAACCGGGGAGCTGTTTTTT

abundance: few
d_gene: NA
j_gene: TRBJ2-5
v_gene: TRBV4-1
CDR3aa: CASSQANLGSLQETQYF
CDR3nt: TGCGCCAGCAGCCAGGCGAATCTAGGATCCCTTCAAGAGACCCAGTACTTC

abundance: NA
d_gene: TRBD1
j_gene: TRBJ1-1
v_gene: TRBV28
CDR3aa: CASSSGQLRGAFF
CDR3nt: TGTGCCAGCAGTTCGGGACAGCTGAGAGGAGCTTTCTTT